This TCR beta chain stems from a study of blood T cells in healthy people across ages (dated by TCRdb to about 2015). With regard to the full study: In model experiments, template switching captured about one uniquely barcoded TCR beta cDNA molecule for every two T cells. To track age-related changes in TCR beta repertoire diversity, the study relied on deep sequencing normalized with unique cDNA molecular identifiers. The donors were divided into four age groups: young (average approximately 16 years), middle-aged (about 39), aged (about 61) and long-lived (82). Using the same blood draw, the study looked at two additional independent replicas of 1 million unique cDNA reads for two donors, one aged 18 to 30 and the other aged 80 or older.

Preparation of the library involved 5' RACE. The instrument given in TCRdb is Illumina HiSeq 2500. A second PCR of about 6 to 11 cycles was run with a J-beta primer mix and a sample-barcoded 5' primer. Each TCR beta cDNA molecule received a unique molecular identifier from a template-switch 5' adaptor carrying 12 random nucleotides. At least 3 million CDR3-containing paired-end reads were obtained from each sample. The Mint cDNA synthesis kit, primed by a TRBC-specific oligonucleotide, was used to synthesize first-strand cDNA from all RNA. After uracil-DNA glycosylase treatment, a first 18-cycle PCR used universal primers M1SS and BC2_uni_R on all cDNA. In the original analysis: For normalization, 1 million high-quality reads, each with a distinct molecular identifier, were randomly selected from each sample. Instead of being binned into consensus sequences, reads that shared molecular identifiers were thrown out. CDR3 identification, clonotype clustering and error correction used MiTCR with a Q25 quality threshold and the strictest error-elimination algorithm. A nonparametric unseen species model using Euler transformation provided a lower-bound estimate of total TCR beta diversity. TCRdb passed the public sequencing reads through fastp at Q25 and MiXCR, retaining productive beta sequences. Each CDR3 protein gets just one entry, which takes the most common genes and DNA from the rows behind it. The V and J calls, along with clone size, are taken from TCRdb and not from the paper's own processing. In all, the sample holds 750,000 to 850,000 distinct CDR3 sequences, and 25% of those were seen once. The top ten constitute under 4.5% of the sample.

About this clonotype: Its recognized antigen is unknown. Per-base qualities were not stored, and no clone one base away is much larger.

The study at large found these results: Because profiling used bulk unsorted PBMCs, naive and antigen-experienced compartments could not be compared conclusively. Observed TCR beta diversity per million T cells fell roughly linearly with age, and a significant reduction was already apparent by age roughly 40. Observed TCR beta diversity correlated strongly with the percentage of naive T cells measured by flow cytometry. The long-lived group showed more naive CD4+ T cells, fewer expanded clones and increased TCR diversity than the aged group, suggesting age selection. Estimates of total diversity based on one million sequenced T cells were regarded as lower bounds and as underestimates. The CMV infection status of donors was not known, potentially confounding age-related changes in expanded clonotypes.

Systemically healthy Caucasian individuals from Russia, 35 to 50 in total and aged roughly 6 to 95 years, were included as donors. Ten milliliters of peripheral blood were drawn from each donor into EDTA-treated Vacutainer tubes. PBMCs were isolated by Ficoll-Paque density-gradient centrifugation, with at least 6.5 million obtained per sample. Trizol reagent was used to extract total RNA from the PBMCs, yielding at least 5.5 micrograms per sample. Naive CD45RAhigh/CD27high T cell percentages were measured by flow cytometry on a PBMC aliquot from every donor. The data were also submitted as part of a second study, on T cells of mothers and their children. As described in the second report: Donors were nine systemically healthy Caucasian individuals: three mothers and their six children. cDNA synthesis used all of the extracted RNA, with 1.5 ug of RNA in each 15 ul reaction. Sample barcodes and 2-4 random nucleotides were added via the M1S primer in the second PCR. More than 8 million TCR beta CDR3 reads were obtained from each mother, and about 3 million reads were obtained from each child. TCR recombination output is similarly shaped by thymic selection in related and unrelated pairs, with a minor effect exerted by inherited differences. Related mother-child pairs always showed normalized repertoire overlap that was slightly higher than in unrelated mother-child pairs, though the difference was never significant. No persistent microchimeric T cell clones were found, with a detection sensitivity of 85 to 100 clones per million clonotypes. The study used deep NGS to compare TCR beta repertoires of mothers and children, seeking features distinguishing related mother-child pairs from unrelated individuals. On average, the children were about 10 +/- 4 years old, while the mothers were approximately 40 +/- 4 years old. After adapters were ligated using NEBNext reagents, the libraries underwent 100+100 nt paired-end sequencing on an Illumina HiSeq 2000. To avoid cross-contamination, the mother libraries and the child libraries were prepared a month apart and sequenced in separate runs. Between roughly 500,000 and 2,300,000 distinct TCR beta clonotypes were identified per donor. Naive TCR beta clonotypes were estimated from low-frequency clonotypes matched to each donor's FACS-determined naive share, without sorting.

This TCR came from a boy aged 10-17 years in good health. Material for sequencing was blood.

The DNA is as follows: TGTGCCACCAGTGGGGACAGGTCGGGCACAGATACGCAGTATTTT. Its protein reads: CATSGDRSGTDTQYF. The V and J segments used are TRBV24-1 and TRBJ2-3, with 8 bases matching TRBD1. The CDR1 and CDR2 encoded by the germline V gene are KGHDR and SFDVKD. Here V drops 5 bases and J drops 1 base, and the junction holds 4 bases not matched to any gene. Measured from the cysteine to the phenylalanine, the CDR3 is 15 residues long. The sequence is cut down to CDR3 DNA, 45 bases in frame from base 1.